Here is one TCR beta chain with its context. Antigen specificity is unknown. These data originate in a study of graft-versus-host responses after intestinal transplantation. Germline V gene data show CDR1 as MNHNY and CDR2 as SVGAGI (reference sequence). The length of the CDR3 is 12 residues. V shed 7 bases and J shed 6 bases, with 12 bases lying between them. TCRdb's table, derived via immunoSEQ multiplex PCR, lists solely in-frame clones and lacks some. The table records about 110,000 clones, approximately 88% of them present only once. Points from the study as a whole: Clonal ratios of graft-versus-host to host-versus-graft in allografts were high for patients exhibiting graft-donor T cell macrochimerism.

Material: unstimulated CD4+ T cells sorted from spleen or lymph node cells, obtained before transplant. This receptor was taken from a human donor who was the organ donor for an intestinal transplant. This chain joins TRBV6-6 and TRBJ1-1; no firm D call. The CDR3 sequence: CASNPLRPEAFF. The CDR3 bases are TGTGCCAGCAATCCGTTAAGACCTGAAGCTTTCTTT.